This TCR beta chain was captured by sequencing in a study of T cell repertoires in cytomegalovirus infection. TCRdb passed the reads through MiXCR, listing each CDR3 protein once. The sample lists about 230,000 distinct CDR3 sequences, approximately 22% seen once, with 15% to 20% in the top ten. Only a few counts were recorded for this clonotype. Trimming stripped 7 bases from V and 3 bases from J, with 6 bases between. The V gene's germline CDR1 is MDHEN and CDR2 SYDVKM. The CDR3 sequence is 11 residues long. The specimen sequenced was CD8+ T cells from PBMCs. This receptor was obtained from a human donor in good health (CMV status not recorded). Some clones in this sample may be carry-over from other donors' samples. V usage is TRBV28 and J usage is TRBJ2-5, with D unresolved. CDR3 sequence reads: CASNTEETQYF. The CDR3 region has the DNA TGTGCCAGCAATACAGAAGAGACCCAGTACTTC.